The clone carrying this T cell receptor beta chain was observed a handful of times. The target antigen is unknown. The data were taken from a study of blood T cells in healthy people across ages. Study-level results: Naive CD4+ cells and diversity were both higher in long-lived donors than in aged donors. It was not possible, with unsorted PBMCs, to conclusively compare naive and antigen-experienced cells. Getting older went along with TCR beta diversity per million T cells dropping roughly linearly.

Combining a sample-barcoded 5' primer with a J-beta primer mix, a second PCR ran for roughly 7 to 12 cycles. TCRdb analysed the 5' RACE reads with MiXCR anew, one entry per CDR3 protein. In the table there are about 1,600,000 distinct CDR3 sequences, roughly 40% of which are singletons. V trimming: 6 bases; J trimming: 7 bases; junction bases outside the gene matches: 12. The germline V gene has CDR1 MNHEY and CDR2 SMNVEV (reference sequence). This CDR3 contains 15 residues. The chain combines TRBV27 with TRBJ2-7, with 10 positions matching TRBD1. The sequence was collected from a woman aged 18-29 years in good health. Sample: blood. CDR3 bases: TGTGCCAGCAGGATTGGGACAGGGGTTTTTGGGGAGCAGTACTTC. It yields the protein CASRIGTGVFGEQYF.